This T cell receptor (beta chain) was sequenced during a study of blood T cell repertoires in COVID-19. This clone was seen only a few times. This CDR3 comprises 16 residues. V lost 2 bases and J lost 3, with 17 bases in between. CDR1 and CDR2 (germline): SGHAT, FQNNGV. Repertoires were generated with immunoSEQ multiplex PCR, while TCRdb's copy carries only in-frame clones and drops some. The sample lists 300,000 to 350,000 clones, 90% occurring once. The specimen was peripheral blood. The source of this sequence is a woman aged 25 to 45 with COVID-19, enrolled during active disease. This rearrangement joins TRBV11-2 to TRBJ2-7, with D perhaps matching TRBD1 (5 bases). This CDR3 is CASSLTGFVSIYEQYF. For the CDR3, the DNA is TGTGCCAGCAGCTTAACAGGCTTTGTATCTATCTACGAGCAGTACTTC.